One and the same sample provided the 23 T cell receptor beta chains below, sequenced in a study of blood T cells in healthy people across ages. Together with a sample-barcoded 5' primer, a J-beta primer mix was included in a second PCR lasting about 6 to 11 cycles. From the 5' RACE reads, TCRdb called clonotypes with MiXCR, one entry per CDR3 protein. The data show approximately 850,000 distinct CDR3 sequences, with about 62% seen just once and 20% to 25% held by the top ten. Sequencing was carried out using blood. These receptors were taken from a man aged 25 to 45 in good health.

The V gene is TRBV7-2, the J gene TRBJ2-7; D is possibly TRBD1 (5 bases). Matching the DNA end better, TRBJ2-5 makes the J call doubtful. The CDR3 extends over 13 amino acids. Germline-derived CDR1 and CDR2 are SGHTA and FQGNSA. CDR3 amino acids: CASSLDRSQTQYF. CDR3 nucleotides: TGTGCCAGCAGCTTAGACAGGAGTCAGACCCAGTACTTC.

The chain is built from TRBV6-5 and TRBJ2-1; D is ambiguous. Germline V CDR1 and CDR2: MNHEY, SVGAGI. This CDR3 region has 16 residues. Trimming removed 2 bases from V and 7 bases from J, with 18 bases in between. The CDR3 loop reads CASSYIRSRYRNEQFF. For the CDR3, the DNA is TGTGCCAGCAGTTACATCAGGTCCCGATACCGGAATGAGCAGTTCTTC.

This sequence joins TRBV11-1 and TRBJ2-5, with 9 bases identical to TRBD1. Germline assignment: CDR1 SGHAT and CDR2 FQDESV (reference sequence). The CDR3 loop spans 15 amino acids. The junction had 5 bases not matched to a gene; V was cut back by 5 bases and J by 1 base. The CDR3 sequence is CASSPGTGFQETQYF. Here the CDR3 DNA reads TGTGCCAGCAGCCCGGGGACAGGGTTCCAAGAGACCCAGTACTTC.

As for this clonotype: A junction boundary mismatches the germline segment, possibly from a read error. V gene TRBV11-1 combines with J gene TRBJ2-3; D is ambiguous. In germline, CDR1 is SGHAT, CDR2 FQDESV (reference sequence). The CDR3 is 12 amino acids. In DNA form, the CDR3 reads TGTGCCAACAGCTTTAGGTTAGATACGCAGTATTTT. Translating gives CANSFRLDTQYF.

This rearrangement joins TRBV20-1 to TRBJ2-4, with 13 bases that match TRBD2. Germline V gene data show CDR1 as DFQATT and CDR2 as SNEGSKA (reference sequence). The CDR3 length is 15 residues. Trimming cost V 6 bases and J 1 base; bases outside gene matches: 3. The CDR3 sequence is CSARLAGGAKNIQYF. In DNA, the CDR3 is TGCAGTGCCCGACTAGCGGGGGGTGCCAAAAACATTCAGTACTTC.

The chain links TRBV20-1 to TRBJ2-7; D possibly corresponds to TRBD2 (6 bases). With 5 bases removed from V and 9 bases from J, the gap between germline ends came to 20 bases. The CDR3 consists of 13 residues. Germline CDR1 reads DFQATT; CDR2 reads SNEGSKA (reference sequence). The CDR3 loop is CSAHTGDLGGQYF. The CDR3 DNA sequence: TGCAGTGCTCATACCGGGGACCTGGGGGGGCAGTACTTC.

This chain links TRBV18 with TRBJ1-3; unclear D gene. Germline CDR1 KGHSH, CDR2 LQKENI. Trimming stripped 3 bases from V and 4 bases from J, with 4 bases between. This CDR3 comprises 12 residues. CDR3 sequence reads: CASSPEGNTIYF. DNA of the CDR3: TGTGCCAGCTCACCGGAAGGAAACACCATATATTTT.

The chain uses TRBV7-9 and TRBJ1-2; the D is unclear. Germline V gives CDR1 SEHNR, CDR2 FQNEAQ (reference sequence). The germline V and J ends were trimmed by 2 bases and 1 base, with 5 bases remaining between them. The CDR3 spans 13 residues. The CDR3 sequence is CASSLNSNYGYTF. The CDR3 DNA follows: TGTGCCAGCAGCTTAAACAGTAACTATGGCTACACCTTC.

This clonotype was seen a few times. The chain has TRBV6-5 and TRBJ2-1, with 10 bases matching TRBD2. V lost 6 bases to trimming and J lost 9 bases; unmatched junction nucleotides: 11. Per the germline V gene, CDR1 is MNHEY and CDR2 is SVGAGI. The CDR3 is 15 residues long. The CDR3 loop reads CASSLRAGGQPEQFF. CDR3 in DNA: TGTGCCAGCAGCCTAAGAGCGGGGGGGCAGCCTGAGCAGTTCTTC.

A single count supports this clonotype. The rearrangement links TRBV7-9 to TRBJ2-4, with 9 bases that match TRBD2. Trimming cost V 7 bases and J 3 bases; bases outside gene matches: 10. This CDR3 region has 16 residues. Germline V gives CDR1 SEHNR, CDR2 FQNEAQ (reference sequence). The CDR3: CASNPLAGFGKNIQYF. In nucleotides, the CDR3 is TGTGCCAGCAACCCCCTAGCGGGGTTTGGCAAAAACATTCAGTACTTC.

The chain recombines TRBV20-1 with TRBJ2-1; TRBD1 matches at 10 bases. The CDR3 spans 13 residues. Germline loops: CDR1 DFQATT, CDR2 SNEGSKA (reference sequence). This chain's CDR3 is CRTGTGVGNEQFF. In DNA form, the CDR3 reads TGCAGGACCGGGACAGGGGTGGGCAATGAGCAGTTCTTC.

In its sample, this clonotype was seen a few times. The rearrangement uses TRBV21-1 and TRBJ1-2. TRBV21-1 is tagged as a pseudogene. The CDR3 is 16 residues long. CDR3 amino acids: CAGGYVLGNGPSGYTF. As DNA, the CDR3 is TGTGCCGGGGGATATGTGCTGGGGAACGGGCCTTCCGGCTACACCTTC.

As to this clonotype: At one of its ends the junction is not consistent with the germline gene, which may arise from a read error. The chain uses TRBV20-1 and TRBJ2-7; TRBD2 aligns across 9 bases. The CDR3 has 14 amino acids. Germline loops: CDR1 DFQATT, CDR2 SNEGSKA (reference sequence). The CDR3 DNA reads TGCAGTTCTAGCGGGATCGGAAGCAACTACGAGCAGTACTTC. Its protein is CSSSGIGSNYEQYF.

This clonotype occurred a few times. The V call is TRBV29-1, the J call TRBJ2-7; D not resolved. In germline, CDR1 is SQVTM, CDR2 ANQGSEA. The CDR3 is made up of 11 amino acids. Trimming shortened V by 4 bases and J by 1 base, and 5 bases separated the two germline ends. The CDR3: CSVVFSYEQYF. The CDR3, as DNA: TGCAGCGTTGTTTTTTCCTACGAGCAGTACTTC.

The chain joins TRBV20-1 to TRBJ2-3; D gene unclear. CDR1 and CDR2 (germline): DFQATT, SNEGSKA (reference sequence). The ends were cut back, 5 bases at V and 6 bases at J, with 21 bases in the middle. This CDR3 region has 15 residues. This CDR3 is CSAFRTDFLGDTQYF. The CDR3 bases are TGCAGTGCTTTTAGGACCGACTTTCTTGGGGATACGCAGTATTTT.

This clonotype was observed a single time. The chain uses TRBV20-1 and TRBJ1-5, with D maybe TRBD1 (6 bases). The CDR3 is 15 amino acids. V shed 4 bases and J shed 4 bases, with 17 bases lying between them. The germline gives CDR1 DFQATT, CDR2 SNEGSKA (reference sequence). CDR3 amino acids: CSAIPTGVANQPQHF. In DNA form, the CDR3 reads TGCAGTGCTATTCCGACAGGAGTTGCTAATCAGCCCCAGCATTTT.

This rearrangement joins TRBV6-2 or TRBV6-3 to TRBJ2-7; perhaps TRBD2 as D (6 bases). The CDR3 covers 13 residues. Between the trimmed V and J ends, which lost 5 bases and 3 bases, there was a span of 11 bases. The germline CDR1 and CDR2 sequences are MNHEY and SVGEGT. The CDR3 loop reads CASSPAGYYEQYF. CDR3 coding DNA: TGTGCCAGCAGTCCGGCGGGATACTACGAGCAGTACTTC.

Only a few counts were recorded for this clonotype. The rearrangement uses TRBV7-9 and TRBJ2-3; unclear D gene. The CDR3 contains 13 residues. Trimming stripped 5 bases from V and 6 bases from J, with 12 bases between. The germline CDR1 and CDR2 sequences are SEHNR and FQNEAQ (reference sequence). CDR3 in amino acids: CASSPPWADTQYF. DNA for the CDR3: TGTGCCAGCAGCCCCCCGTGGGCGGATACGCAGTATTTT.

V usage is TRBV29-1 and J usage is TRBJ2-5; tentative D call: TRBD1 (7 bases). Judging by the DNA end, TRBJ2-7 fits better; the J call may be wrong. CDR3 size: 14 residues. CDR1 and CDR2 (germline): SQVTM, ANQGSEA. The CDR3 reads CSVEWSGGTYEQYF. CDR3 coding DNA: TGCAGCGTTGAATGGTCAGGGGGGACGTACGAGCAGTACTTC.

The CDR3 coding sequence is TGCAGTGCTAGCAGGGGGACACAAGCTAACTATGGCTACACCTTC. This translates into CSASRGTQANYGYTF. The V and J genes are TRBV20-1 and TRBJ1-2; 7 bases agree with TRBD1. The CDR3 is made up of 15 amino acids. With 3 bases clipped from V and 0 bases from J, the junction kept 7 bases outside the gene matches. Germline V gene sequence: CDR1 DFQATT, CDR2 SNEGSKA (reference sequence).

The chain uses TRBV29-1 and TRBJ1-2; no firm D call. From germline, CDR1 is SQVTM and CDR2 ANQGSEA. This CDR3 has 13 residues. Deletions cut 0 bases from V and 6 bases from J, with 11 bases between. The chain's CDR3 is CSVEDLVLDGYTF. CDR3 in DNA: TGCAGCGTTGAAGATCTCGTACTTGATGGCTACACCTTC.

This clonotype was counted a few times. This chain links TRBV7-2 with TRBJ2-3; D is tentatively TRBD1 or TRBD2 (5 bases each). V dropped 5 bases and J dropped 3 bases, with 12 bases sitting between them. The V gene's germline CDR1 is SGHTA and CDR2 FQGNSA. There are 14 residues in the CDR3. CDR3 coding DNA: TGTGCCAGCAGCCGGACGGGGACGACAGATACGCAGTATTTT. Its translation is CASSRTGTTDTQYF.

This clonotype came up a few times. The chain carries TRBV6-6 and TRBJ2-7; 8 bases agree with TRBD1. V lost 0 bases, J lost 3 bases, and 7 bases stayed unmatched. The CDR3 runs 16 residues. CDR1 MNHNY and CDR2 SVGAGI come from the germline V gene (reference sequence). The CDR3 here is CASSYSNPGQDYEQYF. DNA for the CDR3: TGTGCCAGCAGTTACTCTAATCCGGGACAGGACTACGAGCAGTACTTC.